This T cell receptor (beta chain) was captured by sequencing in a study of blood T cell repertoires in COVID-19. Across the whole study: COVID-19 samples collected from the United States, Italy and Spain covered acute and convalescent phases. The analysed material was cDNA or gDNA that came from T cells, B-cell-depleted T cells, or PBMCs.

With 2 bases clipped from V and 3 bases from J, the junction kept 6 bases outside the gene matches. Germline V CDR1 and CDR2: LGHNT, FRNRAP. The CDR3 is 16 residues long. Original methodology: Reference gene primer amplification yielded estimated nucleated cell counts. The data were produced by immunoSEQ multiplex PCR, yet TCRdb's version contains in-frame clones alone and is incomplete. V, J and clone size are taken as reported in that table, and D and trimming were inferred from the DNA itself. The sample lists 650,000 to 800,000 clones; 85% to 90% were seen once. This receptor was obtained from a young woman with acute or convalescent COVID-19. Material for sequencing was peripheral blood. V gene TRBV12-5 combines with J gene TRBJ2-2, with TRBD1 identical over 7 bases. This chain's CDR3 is CASGLPPGQYTGELFF. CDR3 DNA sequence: TGTGCTAGTGGTTTGCCCCCGGGACAGTACACCGGGGAGCTGTTTTTT.